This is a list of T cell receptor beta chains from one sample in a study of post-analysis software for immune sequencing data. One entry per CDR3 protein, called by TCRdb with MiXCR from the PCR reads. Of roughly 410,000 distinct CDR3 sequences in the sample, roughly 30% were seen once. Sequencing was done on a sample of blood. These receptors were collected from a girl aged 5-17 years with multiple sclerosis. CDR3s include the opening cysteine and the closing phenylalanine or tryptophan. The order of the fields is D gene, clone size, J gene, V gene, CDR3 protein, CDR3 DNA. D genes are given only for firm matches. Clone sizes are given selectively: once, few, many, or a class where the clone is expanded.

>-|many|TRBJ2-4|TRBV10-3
CAISEPGQLAKNIQYF
TGTGCCATCAGTGAACCAGGGCAGCTAGCCAAAAACATTCAGTACTTC
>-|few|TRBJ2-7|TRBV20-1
CSAPKGGSYEQYF
TGCAGTGCTCCCAAGGGGGGGTCGTACGAGCAGTACTTC
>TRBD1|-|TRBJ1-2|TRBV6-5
CASSYSDRRLYGYTF
TGTGCCAGCAGTTACTCGGACAGGAGACTTTATGGCTACACCTTC
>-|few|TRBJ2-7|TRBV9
CASSLVGNSYEQYF
TGTGCCAGCAGCTTAGTGGGGAACTCCTACGAGCAGTACTTC
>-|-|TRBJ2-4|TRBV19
CASSDHRELGGNIQYF
TGTGCCAGTAGTGACCACAGGGAGTTGGGGGGCAACATTCAGTACTTC
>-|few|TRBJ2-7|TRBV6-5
CASTRPLRPYEQYF
TGTGCCAGCACTCGGCCCCTACGGCCCTACGAGCAGTACTTC
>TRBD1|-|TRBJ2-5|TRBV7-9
CASSPGTGGFQEAQYF
TGTGCCAGCAGCCCCGGGACAGGGGGCTTCCAAGAGGCCCAGTACTTC
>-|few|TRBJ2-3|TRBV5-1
CASSLVSAGFLTDAQYF
TGCGCCAGCAGCTTGGTATCGGCGGGATTCCTGACAGATGCGCAGTATTTT
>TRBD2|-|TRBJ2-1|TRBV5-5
CASSLLGLAGVYNEQFF
TGTGCCAGCAGCCTCCTCGGGCTAGCGGGGGTCTACAATGAGCAGTTCTTC
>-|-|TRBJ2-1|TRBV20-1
CSARGQLSSYNEQFF
TGCAGTGCTAGGGGGCAGCTGAGCTCCTACAATGAGCAGTTCTTC